This T cell receptor beta chain was identified during a study of control samples from healthy donors and cancer patients. Measured with immunoSEQ multiplex PCR; TCRdb has only the in-frame clones, and not every one. This sample has some 100,000 clones, with approximately 81% found just once. In germline, CDR1 is SGHTA, CDR2 FQGNSA. The CDR3 is made up of 15 amino acids. The ends were cut back, 5 bases at V and 4 bases at J, with 14 bases in the middle. This rearrangement joins TRBV7-2 to TRBJ2-2; D perhaps matches TRBD2 (5 bases). Sequencing used blood. This clonotype originated in a woman younger than 45 in good health. CDR3 bases: TGTGCCAGCAGCCCCACGACTACTACCACCGGGGAGCTGTTTTTT. Amino acids: CASSPTTTTTGELFF.